The text below deals with one T cell receptor beta chain. Its antigen remains unknown. The CDR3 covers 13 residues. V was clipped by 8 bases and J by 3 bases, with 16 bases between them. Looked up from germline, CDR1 is DFQATT and CDR2 is SNEGSKA (reference sequence). These data are taken from a study of identical twins. Study-wide results and caveats: Cord blood's abundant beta clonotypes had fewer insertions, unlike memory repertoires. Findings depended on cross-sectional statistics rather than tracking the same donors. Excess sharing between twins was weaker in beta out-of-frame sequences.

From the 5' RACE reads, TCRdb called clonotypes with MiXCR, one entry per CDR3 protein. The sample has 1.5 million to 2 million distinct CDR3 sequences; about 32% are singletons. This sequence originates from a newborn girl in good health. The rearrangement uses TRBV20-1 and TRBJ1-1, with D hard to call. The sequencing input was cord blood. The CDR3 reads CSPPYRGDTEAFF. For the CDR3, the DNA is TGCAGTCCGCCTTACCGTGGGGACACTGAAGCTTTCTTT.